The rows below give T cell receptor beta chains drawn from one sample of a study of T cells in Graves' hyperthyroidism and ophthalmopathy. From the multiplex PCR reads, TCRdb called clonotypes with MiXCR, one entry per CDR3 protein. This table has approximately 640,000 distinct CDR3 sequences, roughly 17% appearing once. The specimen sequenced was blood. Receptors originate from a man aged 45-65 years with Graves' hyperthyroidism. Each CDR3 is given with its conserved first and last residue. Only some rows state a clone size, as once, few, many or a class for expanded clones.

>TRBV7-2|many|TRBJ1-6
CASSLDSSYNSPLHF
>TRBV20-1|many|TRBJ2-5
CSARDPREGYGETQYF
>TRBV5-1|-|TRBJ1-1
CASSSTGTGDTEAFF
>TRBV29-1|few|TRBJ1-2
CSVWDRGRYGYGYTF
>TRBV20-1|many|TRBJ2-7
CSASQPGLGNLQYF
>TRBV3-1|few|TRBJ2-3
CASSPLAGGRTDTQYF
>TRBV12-3/TRBV12-4|many|TRBJ2-7
CASSLPGQMNYEQYF
>TRBV28|few|TRBJ2-1
CASSSGQGYEQFF
>TRBV27|-|TRBJ2-7
CAGSLGQYYEQYF
>TRBV6-1|many|TRBJ2-7
CASSELGTSVYEQYF
>TRBV9|-|TRBJ2-5
CASSVDWDRVEETQYF
>TRBV14|many|TRBJ2-1
CASSQVNLRLRPGLIYNEQFF
>TRBV5-1|-|TRBJ1-1
CASSRDSSGNTEAFF
>TRBV27|many|TRBJ2-7
CASSLSWANYEQYF
>TRBV6-2/TRBV6-3|few|TRBJ2-7
CASNSGSYEQYF
>TRBV20-1|-|TRBJ2-7
CSPEGRTSSYEQYF
>TRBV12-3/TRBV12-4|many|TRBJ1-5
CASSLLDRNQPQHF
>TRBV20-1|-|TRBJ2-1
CSARGGQGTYNEQFF
>TRBV27|few|TRBJ2-1
CASSKLASYNEQFF
>TRBV6-2/TRBV6-3|-|TRBJ2-2
CASSSRGSANTGELFF
>TRBV7-8|many|TRBJ2-1
CASSLTRGRNEQFF
>TRBV6-2/TRBV6-3|few|TRBJ2-1
CASIGGGPALSNEQFF
>TRBV27|-|TRBJ1-2
CASSSRDNGYGYTF
>TRBV30|-|TRBJ1-3
CAWSTPSSGNTIYF
>TRBV9|few|TRBJ2-7
CASSVGLAGGPPYEQYF
>TRBV2|many|TRBJ2-1
CASSESWSNEQFF
>TRBV7-9|many|TRBJ1-4
CASSSDNEKLFF
>TRBV28|-|TRBJ1-6
CASSLDLLVALHF
>TRBV20-1|few|TRBJ1-6
CSASDNPNSPLHF
>TRBV7-3|-|TRBJ2-7
CASSPGGAGAYEQYF
>TRBV6-1|many|TRBJ2-3
CASRGPREADTQYF
>TRBV29-1|-|TRBJ2-5
CSSHRGETQYF
>TRBV7-2|-|TRBJ1-3
CASSPMGGALGNTIYF
>TRBV19|many|TRBJ1-2
CASSTMDRPSYYYGYTF
>TRBV20-1|-|TRBJ1-2
CSARDPAGPYGYTF
>TRBV7-2|once|TRBJ1-3
CASSPQGARGNTIYF
>TRBV28|many|TRBJ1-6
CASSSYLGDKYNSPLHF
>TRBV6-2/TRBV6-3|few|TRBJ1-3
CASGGTGGDTIYF
>TRBV6-9|few|TRBJ2-3
CASSYSILAGGPSTQYF
>TRBV5-1|-|TRBJ2-2
CASRTAGVTGELFF
>TRBV15|many|TRBJ1-5
CATSRGDRGGNQPQHF
>TRBV2|many|TRBJ1-1
CASREGWVTEAFF
>TRBV19|many|TRBJ2-1
CARFMDGQGHNEQFF
>TRBV28|once|TRBJ1-5
CASGGTDSNQPQHF
>TRBV6-2/TRBV6-3|many|TRBJ2-7
CASSYSRENEQYF
>TRBV10-1|many|TRBJ1-5
CASAGTGNQPQHF